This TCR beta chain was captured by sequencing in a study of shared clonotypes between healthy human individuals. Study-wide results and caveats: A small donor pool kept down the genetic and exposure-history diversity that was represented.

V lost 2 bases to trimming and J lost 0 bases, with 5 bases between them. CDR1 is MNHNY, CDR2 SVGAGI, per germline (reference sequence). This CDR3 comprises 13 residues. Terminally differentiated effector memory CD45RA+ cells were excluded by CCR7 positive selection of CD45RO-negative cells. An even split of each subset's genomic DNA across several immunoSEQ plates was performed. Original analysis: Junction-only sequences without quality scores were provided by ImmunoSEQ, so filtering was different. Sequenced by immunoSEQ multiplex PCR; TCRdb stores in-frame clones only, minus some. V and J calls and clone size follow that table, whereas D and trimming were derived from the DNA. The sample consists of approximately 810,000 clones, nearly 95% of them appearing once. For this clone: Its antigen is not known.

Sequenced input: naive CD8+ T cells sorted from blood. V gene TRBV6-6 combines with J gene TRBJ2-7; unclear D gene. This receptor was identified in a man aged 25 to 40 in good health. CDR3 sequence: CASSYQSSYEQYF. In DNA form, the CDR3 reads TGTGCCAGCAGTTACCAGAGCTCCTACGAGCAGTACTTC.